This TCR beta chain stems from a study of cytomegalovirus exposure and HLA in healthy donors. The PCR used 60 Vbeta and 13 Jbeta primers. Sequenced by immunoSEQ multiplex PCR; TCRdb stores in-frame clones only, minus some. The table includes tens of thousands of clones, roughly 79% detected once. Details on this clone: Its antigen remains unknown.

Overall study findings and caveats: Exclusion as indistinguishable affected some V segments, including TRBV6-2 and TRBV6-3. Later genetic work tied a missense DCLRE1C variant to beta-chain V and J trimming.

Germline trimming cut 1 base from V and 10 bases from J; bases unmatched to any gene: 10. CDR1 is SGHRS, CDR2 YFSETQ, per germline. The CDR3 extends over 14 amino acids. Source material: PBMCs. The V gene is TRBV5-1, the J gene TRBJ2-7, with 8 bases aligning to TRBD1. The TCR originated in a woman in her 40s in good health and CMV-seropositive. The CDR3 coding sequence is TGCGCCAGCAGCTTGAGTCTAACGGGGACAGGCCAGTACTTC. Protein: CASSLSLTGTGQYF.